These 32 T cell receptor beta chains originate from one sample sequenced in a study of blood T cell repertoires in COVID-19. Some clones are missing from TCRdb's copy, which holds only in-frame ones; the method was immunoSEQ multiplex PCR. This sample has about 130,000 clones, with 70% to 85% found just once. Input material: peripheral blood. The receptors were sampled from a woman aged 45-60 years with acute or convalescent COVID-19.

This clone turned up a few times. The chain recombines TRBV28 with TRBJ1-4, with a tentative D call TRBD1 (5 bases). This CDR3 has 15 amino acids. The V end lost 1 base, the J end lost 3 bases, and 9 bases lay between the germline ends. Germline-derived CDR1 and CDR2 are MDHEN and SYDVKM. Here the CDR3 DNA reads TGTGCCAGCAGTTTATCTACAGGACCTAATGAAAAACTGTTTTTT. Amino acids: CASSLSTGPNEKLFF. The full variable domain, with the rest looked up from reference TRBV28 and TRBJ1-4, is DVKVTQSSRYLVKRTGEKVFLECVQDMDHENMFWYRQDPGLGLRLIYFSYDVKMKEKGDIPEGYSVSREKKERFSLILESASTNQTSMYLCASSLSTGPNEKLFFGSGTQLSVL.

This chain uses TRBV19 with TRBJ2-3; no clear D gene. CDR1 and CDR2 (germline): LNHDA, SQIVND (reference sequence). The CDR3 has 11 residues. The germline V and J ends were trimmed by 4 bases and 3 bases, with 2 bases remaining between them. CDR3 DNA sequence: TGTGCCAGTAGTACAACAGATACGCAGTATTTT. It is translated as CASSTTDTQYF.

The V and J genes are TRBV6-6 and TRBJ1-5, with D hard to call. V was pared by 2 bases and J by 3 bases, with 11 bases between. This CDR3 has 15 residues. CDR1 is MNHNY and CDR2 is SVGAGI in the germline V gene (reference sequence). The CDR3 is CASSYGGVYNQPQHF. The CDR3, as DNA: TGTGCCAGCAGTTACGGCGGGGTTTACAATCAGCCCCAGCATTTT.

This sequence joins TRBV30 and TRBJ1-5; D gene uncertain. The germline V and J ends were trimmed by 2 bases and 1 base, with 6 bases remaining between them. CDR1 and CDR2 from the germline V gene are GTSNPN and SVGIG (reference sequence). The CDR3 covers 13 residues. CDR3 amino acids: CAWSRQSNQPQHF. The CDR3 DNA sequence: TGTGCCTGGAGTAGACAAAGCAATCAGCCCCAGCATTTT.

The V call is TRBV7-8, the J call TRBJ2-7; 10 bases fit TRBD2. The CDR3 spans 15 residues. The J segment lost 7 bases and the V segment lost 1 base, leaving 7 bases of the junction unmatched. Germline V gene lookup returns CDR1 SGHVS and CDR2 FQNEAQ. CDR3 in amino acids: CASSLGLAGVGEQYF. The DNA for the CDR3 is TGTGCCAGCAGCTTAGGGCTAGCGGGGGTTGGGGAGCAGTACTTC. The complete variable domain, with remaining parts taken from reference TRBV7-8 and TRBJ2-7, reads GAGVSQSPRYKVAKRGQDVALRCDPISGHVSLFWYQQALGQGPEFLTYFQNEAQLDKSGLPSDRFFAERPEGSVSTLKIQRTQQEDSAVYLCASSLGLAGVGEQYFGPGTRLTVT.

Here the CDR3 reads CASSPRAAGVNYGYTF. CDR3 sequence (DNA): TGTGCCAGCAGCCCGAGGGCCGCCGGTGTGAACTATGGCTACACCTTC. This chain joins TRBV9 and TRBJ1-2; D is ambiguous. Germline values: CDR1 SGDLS, CDR2 YYNGEE. The CDR3 has 16 amino acids. V was clipped by 4 bases and J by 2 bases, with 18 bases between them.

The gene calls are TRBV28 and TRBJ1-2; TRBD1 aligns across 7 bases. The trim removed 5 bases at V and 8 bases at J, leaving 14 bases unmatched. The CDR3 length is 15 residues. CDR1 MDHEN and CDR2 SYDVKM come from the germline V gene. CDR3 region: CASSATSGGLKGYTF. Here the CDR3 DNA reads TGTGCCAGCAGTGCTACGTCAGGGGGTCTGAAAGGCTACACCTTC.

This rearrangement joins TRBV18 to TRBJ1-1, with 12 bases aligning to TRBD1. V was pared by 4 bases and J by 0 bases, with 6 bases of the junction left unmatched. This CDR3 spans 17 amino acids. The germline CDR1 and CDR2 sequences are KGHSH and LQKENI. CDR3 protein: CASSQNRDRGLNTEAFF. The CDR3, as DNA: TGTGCCAGCTCACAGAACCGGGACAGGGGGCTGAACACTGAAGCTTTCTTT.

This clone was seen only a few times. The chain recombines TRBV24-1 with TRBJ2-3; a possible D gene is TRBD2 (6 bases). There are 18 residues in the CDR3. Trimming removed 4 bases from V and 2 bases from J, with 21 bases in between. The germline V gene encodes CDR1 KGHDR and CDR2 SFDVKD. CDR3: CATSDSKPGLQHTDTQYF. In nucleotides, the CDR3 is TGTGCCACCAGTGACTCTAAACCAGGACTACAGCACACAGATACGCAGTATTTT.

The V call is TRBV2, the J call TRBJ1-1, with 7 bases matching TRBD1. The CDR3 is 14 residues long. V gave up 9 bases and J gave up 5 bases; unmatched junction bases: 12. CDR1 is SNHLY and CDR2 is FYNNEI in the germline V gene. The CDR3 loop reads CASSPDRSWTEAFF. CDR3 sequence (DNA): TGTGCCAGTTCCCCGGACAGGTCTTGGACTGAAGCTTTCTTT.

This clone showed up just once. The CDR3 DNA is TGTGCCAGCAGCTTAGGGGACAGGGTCAATGAGCAGTTCTTC. Translated: CASSLGDRVNEQFF. The chain links TRBV7-2 to TRBJ2-1; 9 nucleotides line up with TRBD1. Trimming took 1 base from V and 6 from J; bases not matched to a gene: 1. The CDR3 is 14 amino acids. Looked up from germline, CDR1 is SGHTA and CDR2 is FQGNSA.

The chain is built from TRBV5-1 and TRBJ2-2, with D hard to call. Trimming shortened V by 1 base and J by 3 bases, and 7 bases separated the two germline ends. CDR3 size: 14 residues. Germline loops: CDR1 SGHRS, CDR2 YFSETQ. In DNA, the CDR3 is TGCGCCAGCAGCTTGCGTACAGACACCGGGGAGCTGTTTTTT. Amino acids: CASSLRTDTGELFF.

The chain joins TRBV10-2 to TRBJ1-2; D perhaps matches TRBD1 (5 bases). V lost 6 bases to trimming and J lost 5 bases, with 10 bases between them. The length of the CDR3 is 12 residues. CDR1 WSHSY and CDR2 SAAADI come from the germline V gene. The CDR3 DNA follows: TGCGCCAGCAGCAGGGATACATATGGCTACACCTTC. Residues: CASSRDTYGYTF.

The V call is TRBV28, the J call TRBJ1-2, with D perhaps matching TRBD1 (6 bases). Germline CDR1 reads MDHEN; CDR2 reads SYDVKM. The V gene lost 6 bases and the J gene lost 1 base, with 9 bases spanning the gap. The CDR3 has 13 amino acids. DNA for the CDR3: TGTGCCAGCAGCATAGGGGGTAACTATGGCTACACCTTC. It encodes CASSIGGNYGYTF.

In nucleotides, the CDR3 is TGTGCCAGCAGTTCCGTACGGGACAGGGGAATGGGGGAAAAACTGTTTTTT. As protein: CASSSVRDRGMGEKLFF. This chain links TRBV28 with TRBJ1-4, with 10 bases that match TRBD1. The CDR3 consists of 17 residues. Germline loops: CDR1 MDHEN, CDR2 SYDVKM. The J segment lost 8 bases and the V segment lost 4 bases, leaving 13 bases of the junction unmatched.

J is TRBJ1-2 and V is TRBV2; the match to TRBD1 covers 7 bases. The CDR3 has 13 amino acids. V shed 6 bases, J shed 8 bases, and the junction held 9 bases outside the gene matches. Germline assignment: CDR1 SNHLY and CDR2 FYNNEI. The CDR3, as DNA: TGTGCCAGCAGGACGGACAGGAACGGGGGCTACACCTTC. Its protein product is CASRTDRNGGYTF. Combining the CDR3 with reference TRBV2 and TRBJ1-2 gives the whole variable domain EPEVTQTPSHQVTQMGQEVILRCVPISNHLYFYWYRQILGQKVEFLVSFYNNEISEKSEIFDDQFSVERPDGSNFTLKIRSTKLEDSAMYFCASRTDRNGGYTFGSGTRLTVV.

In this sample, this clone turned up once. This chain uses TRBV6-5 with TRBJ1-1, with D possibly TRBD1 on 6 matching bases. CDR1 is MNHEY, CDR2 SVGAGI, per germline. Trimming removed 2 bases at V and 1 base at J, with 11 bases between. The CDR3 contains 15 residues. The CDR3 DNA reads TGTGCCAGCAGTTACATGGACAGATCGAACACTGAAGCTTTCTTT. Its translation is CASSYMDRSNTEAFF.

This clone has a single count. This chain joins TRBV12-3 or TRBV12-4 and TRBJ1-1; tentative D call: TRBD1 (5 bases). Trimming shortened V by 2 bases and J by 6 bases, and 10 bases separated the two germline ends. The CDR3 covers 13 residues. The CDR3 region has the DNA TGTGCCAGCAGTTTACTTGCCAGGGCTGAAGCTTTCTTT. Its translation is CASSLLARAEAFF.

CDR3 amino acids: CASRNPGGGNSPLHF. The CDR3 DNA follows: TGTGCCAGCAGAAACCCAGGGGGCGGGAATTCACCCCTCCACTTT. The chain carries TRBV28 and TRBJ1-6, with 8 bases matching TRBD1. The germline CDR1 and CDR2 sequences are MDHEN and SYDVKM. V was clipped by 6 bases and J by 7 bases; unmatched bases: 8. The CDR3 spans 15 residues.

The chain couples TRBV13 to TRBJ1-5; 9 nucleotides match TRBD1. Trimming removed 4 bases from V and 4 bases from J; junction bases left unmatched: 2. Germline V gives CDR1 PRHDT, CDR2 FYEKMQ (reference sequence). The CDR3 extends over 14 amino acids. DNA of the CDR3: TGTGCCAGCAGCTCAGGACAGGGGAATCAGCCCCAGCATTTT. It is translated as CASSSGQGNQPQHF.

The chain carries TRBV21-1 and TRBJ1-4; the table names TRBD1, a call not compared with the DNA. TRBV21-1 has pseudogene status. The CDR3 length is 16 residues. CDR3 DNA sequence: TGTGCCAGCAGCAACTACCAGGGGGCGCGGGATGAAAAACTGTTTTTT. Translated, it gives CASSNYQGARDEKLFF.

The rearrangement uses TRBV28 and TRBJ1-2; TRBD1 agrees at 8 bases. Trimming took 6 bases from V and 2 from J; bases not matched to a gene: 8. This CDR3 is built from 15 residues. CDR1 and CDR2 (germline): MDHEN, SYDVKM. The CDR3 is CASRVTGGVNYGYTF. The DNA for the CDR3 is TGTGCCAGCAGGGTCACAGGGGGGGTGAACTATGGCTACACCTTC.

V and J are TRBV24-1 and TRBJ2-7, with D perhaps TRBD1 (6 bases). V was trimmed by 2 bases and J by 5 bases, leaving 9 bases between them. This CDR3 contains 13 residues. The V gene's germline CDR1 is KGHDR and CDR2 SFDVKD. The CDR3 DNA sequence: TGTGCCACCAGTGATTGGGACAACCACGAGCAGTACTTC. Its translation: CATSDWDNHEQYF.

The chain links TRBV25-1 to TRBJ1-2; TRBD1 aligns across 8 bases. Germline V gene sequence: CDR1 MGHDK, CDR2 SYGVNS. The CDR3 sequence is 15 residues long. The V and J ends lost 3 bases and 0 bases, in that order; junction bases with no gene match: 3. The CDR3 loop is CASSDRDRTNYGYTF. The CDR3 nucleotides read TGTGCCAGCAGTGACCGGGACAGGACTAACTATGGCTACACCTTC.

The chain joins TRBV29-1 to TRBJ2-6, with 7 nucleotides matching TRBD1. The junction had 7 bases not matched to a gene; V was cut back by 7 bases and J by 10 bases. Germline values: CDR1 SQVTM, CDR2 ANQGSEA. This CDR3 has 12 amino acids. CDR3 loop: CSALGQKNVLTF. CDR3 in DNA: TGCAGCGCCTTGGGACAGAAGAACGTCCTGACTTTC.

The chain uses TRBV7-2 and TRBJ1-5; 7 nucleotides line up with TRBD1. The germline V gene encodes CDR1 SGHTA and CDR2 FQGNSA. This CDR3 has 13 amino acids. The ends lost 5 bases at V and 7 bases at J; junction bases unmatched: 5. The CDR3 loop is CASSARGLQPQHF. CDR3 in DNA: TGTGCCAGCAGCGCGAGGGGGCTCCAGCCCCAGCATTTT.

This rearrangement joins TRBV27 to TRBJ1-6; D remains ambiguous. The CDR3 is made up of 15 amino acids. V shed 5 bases and J shed 0 bases, with 8 bases lying between them. Germline V gene lookup returns CDR1 MNHEY and CDR2 SMNVEV (reference sequence). The CDR3 DNA reads as TGTGCCAGCAGTACGGGTAGCTCCTATAATTCACCCCTCCACTTT. Protein: CASSTGSSYNSPLHF.

The chain couples TRBV2 to TRBJ2-7; 8 bases match TRBD2. Germline CDR1 and CDR2: SNHLY and FYNNEI. The CDR3 is 16 amino acids. Germline trimming cut 6 bases from V and 0 bases from J; bases unmatched to any gene: 10. The CDR3 DNA follows: TGTGCCAGCAGAATCGCGGGGGGCGGCTACTCCTACGAGCAGTACTTC. Translated, it gives CASRIAGGGYSYEQYF.

J is TRBJ1-1 and V is TRBV29-1, with 8 bases lining up with TRBD1. The CDR3 spans 13 residues. With 6 bases clipped from V and 4 bases from J, the junction kept 7 bases outside the gene matches. CDR1 and CDR2 (germline): SQVTM, ANQGSEA. Here the CDR3 reads CSVAGGEGTEAFF. The CDR3 DNA follows: TGCAGCGTGGCAGGGGGCGAGGGCACTGAAGCTTTCTTT.

This clone was detected only once. This rearrangement joins TRBV2 to TRBJ1-3; D unclear. The CDR3 spans 14 residues. With 1 base removed from V and 7 bases from J, the gap between germline ends came to 11 bases. Germline V lookup: CDR1 SNHLY, CDR2 FYNNEI. This CDR3 reads CASSEGVSRNTIYF. CDR3 nucleotide sequence: TGTGCCAGCAGTGAAGGGGTGTCCAGGAACACCATATATTTT.

A single count supports this clone. The chain combines TRBV28 with TRBJ1-2, with 9 nucleotides matching TRBD1. Unmatched junction bases numbered 6, after V lost 3 bases and J lost 10 bases. Germline CDR1 is MDHEN and CDR2 is SYDVKM. The CDR3 has 13 residues. CDR3 sequence (DNA): TGTGCCAGCAGTTTCACAGGGGGCGTAGACTACACCTTC. Encoded protein: CASSFTGGVDYTF.

This clone occurred a few times. The chain uses TRBV18 and TRBJ1-2; 10 bases match TRBD1. The length of the CDR3 is 18 residues. V lost 4 bases and J lost 4; bases outside the gene matches: 15. The germline V gene has CDR1 KGHSH and CDR2 LQKENI. The chain's CDR3 is CASSRTNTGTGALYGYTF. The DNA for the CDR3 is TGTGCCAGCTCACGCACTAATACCGGGACAGGGGCTCTCTATGGCTACACCTTC.